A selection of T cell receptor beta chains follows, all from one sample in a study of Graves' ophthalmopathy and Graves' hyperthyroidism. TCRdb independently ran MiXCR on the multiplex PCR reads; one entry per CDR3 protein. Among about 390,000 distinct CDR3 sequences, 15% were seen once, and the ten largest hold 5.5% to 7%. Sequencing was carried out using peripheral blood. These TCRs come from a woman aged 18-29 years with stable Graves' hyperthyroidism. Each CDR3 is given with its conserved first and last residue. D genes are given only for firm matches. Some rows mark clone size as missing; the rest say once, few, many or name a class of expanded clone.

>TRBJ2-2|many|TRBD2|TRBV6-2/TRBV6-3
CASSYTLAGGRSTGELFF
TGTGCCAGCAGTTACACACTAGCGGGGGGGCGTAGCACCGGGGAGCTGTTTTTT
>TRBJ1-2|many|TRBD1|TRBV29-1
CSVVGTGGKGYTF
TGCAGCGTTGTGGGAACAGGGGGTAAGGGCTACACCTTC
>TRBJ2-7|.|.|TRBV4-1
CASSQDGFRSDGYEQYF
TGCGCCAGCAGCCAAGACGGCTTTAGGAGCGATGGCTACGAGCAGTACTTC
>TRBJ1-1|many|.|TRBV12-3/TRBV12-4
CASNLQGLGTEAFF
TGTGCCAGCAATCTACAGGGCCTGGGCACTGAAGCTTTCTTT
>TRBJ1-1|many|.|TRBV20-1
CSARRGMNTEAFF
TGCAGTGCTAGGAGGGGGATGAACACTGAAGCTTTCTTT
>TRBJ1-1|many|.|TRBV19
CASTLDRGAFF
TGTGCCAGTACCCTGGACAGAGGAGCTTTCTTT
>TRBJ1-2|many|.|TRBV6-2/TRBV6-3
CASSYKANYGYTF
TGTGCCAGCAGTTACAAGGCTAACTATGGCTACACCTTC
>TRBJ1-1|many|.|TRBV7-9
CASSTGRPEAFF
TGTGCCAGCAGCACAGGGCGTCCTGAAGCTTTCTTT
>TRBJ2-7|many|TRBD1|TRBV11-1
CASSKGQGSHEQYF
TGTGCCAGCAGCAAGGGACAGGGCTCCCACGAGCAGTACTTC
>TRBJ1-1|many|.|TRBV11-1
CASTSRGVHRAFF
TGTGCCAGCACCTCGCGGGGAGTTCACCGAGCTTTCTTT
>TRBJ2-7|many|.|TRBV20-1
CSASRGSYEQYF
TGCAGTGCTAGCCGGGGCTCCTACGAGCAGTACTTC
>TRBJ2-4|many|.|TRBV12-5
CASASTEQPTYF
TGTGCTAGTGCCTCGACGGAACAGCCAACGTACTTC
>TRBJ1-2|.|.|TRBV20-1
CSATGDISYGYTF
TGCAGTGCGACTGGGGACATAAGTTATGGCTACACCTTC
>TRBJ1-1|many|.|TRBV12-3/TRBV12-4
CASSFRTANTEAFF
TGTGCCAGCAGTTTCCGGACAGCGAACACTGAAGCTTTCTTT
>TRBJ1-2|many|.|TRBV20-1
CSASEGLRNYGYTF
TGCAGTGCTAGTGAGGGGTTGCGGAACTATGGCTACACCTTC
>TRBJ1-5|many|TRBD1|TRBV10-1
CASIKSQGAGRPQHF
TGCGCCAGCATAAAGTCACAGGGGGCAGGGCGGCCCCAGCATTTT
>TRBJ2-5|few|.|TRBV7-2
CASLQGYGMWETQYF
TGTGCCAGCCTTCAGGGTTATGGTATGTGGGAGACCCAGTACTTC
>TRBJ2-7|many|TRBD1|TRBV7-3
CASSLLPSPSVPGQGAHEQYF
TGTGCCAGCAGCTTACTCCCGTCCCCTTCCGTACCGGGACAGGGGGCCCACGAGCAGTACTTC
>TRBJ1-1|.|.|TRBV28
CASRLGTGEAFF
TGTGCCAGCAGACTCGGGACTGGTGAAGCTTTCTTT
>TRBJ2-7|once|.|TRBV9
CASSVNPTGAYEQYF
TGTGCCAGCAGCGTAAACCCCACAGGAGCCTACGAGCAGTACTTC
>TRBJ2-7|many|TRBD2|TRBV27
CASSSGLGSYEQYF
TGTGCCAGCAGTTCGGGACTAGGGTCCTACGAGCAGTACTTC
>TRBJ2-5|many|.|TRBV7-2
CASRSSGRQGGETQYF
TGTGCCAGCAGATCTAGCGGGAGACAGGGGGGGGAGACCCAGTACTTC
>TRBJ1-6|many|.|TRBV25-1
CASSGMAANSPLHF
TGTGCCAGCAGTGGCATGGCAGCCAATTCACCCCTCCACTTT
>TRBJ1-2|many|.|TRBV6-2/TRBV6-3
CASSYSPGGYTF
TGTGCCAGCAGTTACTCCCCCGGCGGCTACACCTTC
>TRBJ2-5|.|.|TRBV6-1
CASRQPPQETQYF
TGTGCCAGCAGACAACCCCCCCAAGAGACCCAGTACTTC
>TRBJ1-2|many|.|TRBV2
CASSGSSGYTF
TGTGCCAGCAGTGGTTCGAGTGGCTACACCTTC
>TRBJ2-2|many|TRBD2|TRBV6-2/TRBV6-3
CASRTSGNTGELFF
TGTGCCAGCAGGACTAGCGGGAACACCGGGGAGCTGTTTTTT
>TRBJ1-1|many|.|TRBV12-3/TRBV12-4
CASSIRVGHTEAFF
TGTGCCAGCAGTATCAGGGTAGGCCACACTGAAGCTTTCTTT
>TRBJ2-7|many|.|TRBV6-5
CASSRGDSSYEQYF
TGTGCCAGCAGTCGTGGAGACAGTTCGTACGAGCAGTACTTC
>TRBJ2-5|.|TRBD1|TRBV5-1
CASSFLQGGETQYF
TGCGCCAGCAGCTTTTTACAGGGGGGAGAGACCCAGTACTTC
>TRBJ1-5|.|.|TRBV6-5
CASSSGQLSNQPQHF
TGTGCCAGCAGTTCCGGACAGCTTAGCAATCAGCCCCAGCATTTT
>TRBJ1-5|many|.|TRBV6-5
CASSYSMGINQPQHF
TGTGCCAGCAGTTACTCAATGGGGATAAATCAGCCCCAGCATTTT
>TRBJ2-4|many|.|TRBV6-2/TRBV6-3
CASSLSVDIQYF
TGTGCCAGCAGTCTTTCAGTAGACATTCAGTACTTC
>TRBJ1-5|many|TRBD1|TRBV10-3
CAISEGRQGKLAQHF
TGTGCCATCAGTGAGGGAAGACAGGGCAAGTTGGCCCAGCATTTT
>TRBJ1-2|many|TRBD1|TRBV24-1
CATSADRDYGYTF
TGTGCCACCAGCGCGGACAGGGACTATGGCTACACCTTC
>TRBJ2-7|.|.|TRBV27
CASSQIPGDPEQYF
TGTGCCAGCAGTCAGATCCCAGGGGACCCCGAGCAGTACTTC
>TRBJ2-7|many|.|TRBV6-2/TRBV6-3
CASSERGRRFEQYF
TGTGCCAGCAGCGAAAGGGGTCGAAGGTTCGAGCAGTACTTC
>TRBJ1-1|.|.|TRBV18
CASSRYQESTDAFF
TGTGCCAGCTCACGGTACCAGGAGAGCACTGACGCTTTCTTT
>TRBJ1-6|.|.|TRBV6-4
CASRSLGGGSPLHF
TGTGCCAGCAGATCCCTGGGGGGTGGTTCACCCCTCCACTTT
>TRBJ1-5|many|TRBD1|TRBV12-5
CASGFGTGNNQPQHF
TGTGCTAGTGGTTTTGGGACAGGGAATAATCAGCCCCAGCATTTT
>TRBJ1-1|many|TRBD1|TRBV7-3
CASSLTGGGNTEAFF
TGTGCCAGCAGTTTAACAGGGGGGGGAAACACTGAAGCTTTCTTT
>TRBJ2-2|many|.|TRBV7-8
CASSLAPGMWRSTGELFF
TGTGCCAGCAGCTTAGCGCCAGGGATGTGGAGATCCACCGGGGAGCTGTTTTTT
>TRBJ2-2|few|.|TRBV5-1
CASSFFGNTGELFF
TGCGCCAGCAGCTTTTTCGGCAACACCGGGGAGCTGTTTTTT
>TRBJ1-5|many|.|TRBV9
CASSGPREGQPQHF
TGTGCCAGCAGCGGGCCCAGGGAAGGTCAGCCCCAGCATTTT
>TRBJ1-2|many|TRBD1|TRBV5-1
CASSPDRAGGYTF
TGCGCCAGCAGCCCGGACAGGGCCGGTGGCTACACCTTC